Listed below are T cell receptor beta chains from one sample, sequenced in a study of graft-versus-host responses after intestinal transplantation. Data came from immunoSEQ multiplex PCR; TCRdb stores just in-frame clones and leaves some out. Of 7,000 or so clones listed, over 25% were seen once; the top ten hold 4% to 5.5%. The sample here was alloreactive CD4+ T cells from a mixed lymphocyte reaction culture, taken before intestinal transplant. These TCRs come from a human patient who received an intestinal transplant. Both conserved end residues are part of each CDR3. A D gene is named only where the DNA matches it firmly. Clone size is shown for a subset of rows, as once, few, many or a class of expanded clone.

D | J | length | V | size | DNA | CDR3
- | TRBJ2-3 | 16 | TRBV5-1 | few | TGCGCCAGCAGCGAGCCGGTAGCCTGGGGCACAGATACGCAGTATTTT | CASSEPVAWGTDTQYF
- | TRBJ1-1 | 13 | TRBV6-6 | few | TGTGCCAGCACCCCCCGTTCGCAGCGCGAAGCTTTCTTT | CASTPRSQREAFF
- | TRBJ1-2 | 14 | TRBV6-5 | medium-sized | TGTGCCAGCAGCCGGACAGCTAAAAACTATGGCTACACCTTC | CASSRTAKNYGYTF
TRBD1 | TRBJ1-6 | 16 | TRBV6-5 | few | TGTGCCAGCAGTTACTCCTTGACAGGGTCGGGTTCACCCCTCCACTTT | CASSYSLTGSGSPLHF
- | TRBJ1-2 | 13 | TRBV7-8 | few | TGTGCCAGCAGCTCCCCGGGGAGCTATGGCTACACCTTC | CASSSPGSYGYTF
- | TRBJ1-1 | 15 | TRBV6-6 | few | TGTGCCAGCAGTTACTGGGGACAAGGGAACACTGAAGCTTTCTTT | CASSYWGQGNTEAFF
- | TRBJ2-7 | 15 | TRBV6-1 | few | TGTGCCATCAGTGAATATCAAGGCAGTTCCTACGAGCAGTACTTC | CAISEYQGSSYEQYF
- | TRBJ1-1 | 12 | TRBV7-9 | - | TGTGCCAGCAGCTTACTTCCCACTGAAGCTTTCTTT | CASSLLPTEAFF
- | TRBJ1-2 | 16 | TRBV1 | - | TGCACCAGCAGTAGCTGTATTGTGCGAAAGACCTATGGCTACACCTTC | CTSSSCIVRKTYGYTF
- | TRBJ2-7 | 15 | TRBV11-2 | medium-sized | TGTGCCAGCAGCTTTGTCGTGGGCCCCTCCTACGAGCAGTACTTC | CASSFVVGPSYEQYF
TRBD2 | TRBJ2-7 | 14 | TRBV19 | - | TGTGCCAGTAGCGGGACTAGCGGCACCTACGAGCAGTACTTC | CASSGTSGTYEQYF
TRBD2 | TRBJ2-1 | 16 | TRBV25-1 | few | TGTGCCAGCAGTGAATTGGGCGGGAGCTCCTACAATGAGCAGTTCTTC | CASSELGGSSYNEQFF
- | TRBJ2-3 | 14 | TRBV7-7 | - | TGTGCTAGCAGCGCCATGAAGGACCCAGATACGCAGTATTTT | CASSAMKDPDTQYF
- | TRBJ1-2 | 13 | TRBV7-9 | few | TGTGCCAGCAGCTCCCCGGGGAGCTATGGCTACACCTTC | CASSSPGSYGYTF
TRBD1 | TRBJ2-7 | 15 | TRBV19 | medium-sized | TGTGCCAGTAGTCCCCGGGACAGGGGAACGGGAGAGCAGTACTTC | CASSPRDRGTGEQYF
- | TRBJ1-5 | 14 | TRBV10-2 | - | TGCGCCAGTAGTGACCCCTTTAGCAATCAGCCCCAGCATTTT | CASSDPFSNQPQHF
TRBD1 | TRBJ1-1 | 14 | TRBV19 | - | TGTGCCAGTAGTATTCAGGGGGCGAACACTGAAGCTTTCTTT | CASSIQGANTEAFF
- | TRBJ2-1 | 12 | TRBV29-1 | - | TGCAGCGTTACTTACAGGGATAATGAGCAGTTCTTC | CSVTYRDNEQFF
- | TRBJ1-4 | 14 | TRBV18 | medium-sized | TGTGCCAGCTCACCCTTCGGGACTGGAGAAAAACTGTTTTTT | CASSPFGTGEKLFF
TRBD1 | TRBJ1-2 | 14 | TRBV2 | - | TGTGCCAGCAGTACCGGACAGGGGAGCTATGGCTACACCTTC | CASSTGQGSYGYTF
- | TRBJ2-7 | 15 | TRBV6-9 | few | TGTGCCAGCAGTGAAGTGGTGACACGAGTCTACGAGCAGTACTTC | CASSEVVTRVYEQYF
- | TRBJ2-7 | 13 | TRBV5-1 | few | TGCGCCAGCCACACAGGGGGAGGGTACGAGCAGTACTTC | CASHTGGGYEQYF
TRBD1 | TRBJ2-1 | 14 | TRBV6-1 | - | TGTGCCAGCACCTGGGACAGGGGGCAGTTTGAGCAGTTCTTC | CASTWDRGQFEQFF
- | TRBJ1-4 | 12 | TRBV5-8 | medium-sized | TGTGCCAGCAGCCCTAGTAATGAAAAACTGTTTTTT | CASSPSNEKLFF
- | TRBJ1-1 | 17 | TRBV6-7 | medium-sized | TGTGCCAGCAGTTACCGGGCAATCGGAGGTGCTAAAACTGAAGCTTTCTTT | CASSYRAIGGAKTEAFF
TRBD2 | TRBJ2-3 | 15 | TRBV30 | - | TGTGCCTGGAGTATTGGACTAGCGGGAATCGATACGCAGTATTTT | CAWSIGLAGIDTQYF
- | TRBJ1-1 | 14 | TRBV7-3 | few | TGTGCCAGCAGCTTATTTGGGGAAAACACTGAAGCTTTCTTT | CASSLFGENTEAFF
TRBD1 | TRBJ1-2 | 14 | TRBV5-4 | - | TGTGCCAGCAGCTTGGTGGGACAGGGCTATGGCTACACCTTC | CASSLVGQGYGYTF
TRBD1 | TRBJ1-2 | 17 | TRBV25-1 | - | TGTGCCAGCAGTCCATCGTACCGGGACAGGGAAAACTATGGCTACACCTTC | CASSPSYRDRENYGYTF
TRBD2 | TRBJ2-1 | 16 | TRBV7-7 | - | TGTGCTAGCAGCCCTCTAGGAGCGGGAGGGCGGGGTGAGCAGTTCTTC | CASSPLGAGGRGEQFF
- | TRBJ1-4 | 14 | TRBV11-2 | - | TGTGCCAGCAGCTTAGAAGCTAAGGCCCGAGGACTGTTTTTT | CASSLEAKARGLFF
- | TRBJ2-7 | 13 | TRBV7-2 | few | TGTGCCAGCAGCTTCCAGGTACCCTACGAGCAGTACTTC | CASSFQVPYEQYF
- | TRBJ2-3 | 13 | TRBV6-5 | - | TGTGCCAGCAGTTACACCTTAACTGATACGCAGTATTTT | CASSYTLTDTQYF
TRBD1 | TRBJ1-1 | 13 | TRBV19 | medium-sized | TGTGCCAGTAAGGGACAGGGTGGGGGTGAAGCTTTCTTT | CASKGQGGGEAFF
TRBD1 | TRBJ1-2 | 15 | TRBV6-6 | - | TGTGCCAGCAGTTACGGGGACAGAAAGATCTATGGCTACACCTTC | CASSYGDRKIYGYTF
- | TRBJ1-5 | 12 | TRBV15 | medium-sized | TGTGCCACCAGCAAACACAATCAGCCCCAGCATTTT | CATSKHNQPQHF
TRBD1 | TRBJ1-4 | 14 | TRBV7-4 | - | TGTGCCAGCAGCTTAGCTCGACAGGGTGTAAAACTGTTTTTT | CASSLARQGVKLFF
TRBD1 | TRBJ1-5 | 16 | TRBV6-4 | few | TGTGCCAGCAGTACCACCGGGACAGGGAAAAGTCAGCCCCAGCATTTT | CASSTTGTGKSQPQHF
- | TRBJ2-7 | 13 | TRBV11-2 | few | TGTGCCAGCAGCGCCACCCCAGGGTACGAGCAGTACTTC | CASSATPGYEQYF